This T cell receptor beta chain originates from a study of CD8+ T cells in alopecia areata. General study results and limits: Scalp lesions, especially in alopecia totalis/universalis, had higher clonality than normal scalp.

The CDR3 is 11 residues long. V dropped 7 bases and J dropped 4 bases, with 10 bases sitting between them. The germline V gene has CDR1 SQVTM and CDR2 ANQGSEA. About this clone: Antigen unknown.

Extracted from the samples, RNA was reverse transcribed into cDNA to serve as the sequencing template. TCRdb's copy holds only in-frame clones and misses some; the assay was immunoSEQ multiplex PCR. The repertoire includes some 120,000 clones, over 60% of them detected once, and 4.5% to 6% sits in the top ten. Treatment given: oral pan-JAK inhibitor, 5-10 mg twice daily. This clonotype originated in a human donor with alopecia areata. V usage is TRBV29-1 and J usage is TRBJ2-5; D is unresolved. The specimen comprised CD4+ T cells sorted from blood, sampled at week 4, from a patient treated with tofacitinib. CDR3 sequence (DNA): TGCAGCGGCCAAATTACAGAGACCCAGTACTTC. It is translated as CSGQITETQYF.